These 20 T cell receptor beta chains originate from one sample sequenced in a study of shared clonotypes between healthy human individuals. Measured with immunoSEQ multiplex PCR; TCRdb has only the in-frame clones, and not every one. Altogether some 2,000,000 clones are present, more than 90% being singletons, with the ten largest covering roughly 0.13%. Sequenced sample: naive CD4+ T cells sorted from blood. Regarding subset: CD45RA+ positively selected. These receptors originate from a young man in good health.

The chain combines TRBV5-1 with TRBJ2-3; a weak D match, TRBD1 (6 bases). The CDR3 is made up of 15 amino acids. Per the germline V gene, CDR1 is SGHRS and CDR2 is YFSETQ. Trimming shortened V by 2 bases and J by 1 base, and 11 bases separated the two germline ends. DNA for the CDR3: TGCGCCAGCAGCTTAAATCCAGGGGGCACAGATACGCAGTATTTT. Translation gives CASSLNPGGTDTQYF.

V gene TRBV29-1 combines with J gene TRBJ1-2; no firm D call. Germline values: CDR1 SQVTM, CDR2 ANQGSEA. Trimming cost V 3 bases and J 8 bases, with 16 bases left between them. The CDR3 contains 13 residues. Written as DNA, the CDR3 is TGCAGCGTTGACCCCCGGGAATTGATGGGCTACACCTTC. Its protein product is CSVDPRELMGYTF.

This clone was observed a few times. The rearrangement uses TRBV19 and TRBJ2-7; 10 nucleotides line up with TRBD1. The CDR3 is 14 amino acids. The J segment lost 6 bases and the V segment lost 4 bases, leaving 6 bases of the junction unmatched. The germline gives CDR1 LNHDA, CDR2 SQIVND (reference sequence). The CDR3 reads CASSRDRGSVEQYF. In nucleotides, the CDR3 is TGTGCCAGTAGTAGGGACAGGGGTAGCGTCGAGCAGTACTTC.

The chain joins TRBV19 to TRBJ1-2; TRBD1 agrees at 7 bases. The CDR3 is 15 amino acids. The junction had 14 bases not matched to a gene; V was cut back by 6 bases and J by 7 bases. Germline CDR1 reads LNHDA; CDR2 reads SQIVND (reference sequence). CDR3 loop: CASSQGGGNPGGYTF. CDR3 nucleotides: TGTGCCAGTAGCCAGGGGGGCGGAAACCCCGGTGGCTACACCTTC.

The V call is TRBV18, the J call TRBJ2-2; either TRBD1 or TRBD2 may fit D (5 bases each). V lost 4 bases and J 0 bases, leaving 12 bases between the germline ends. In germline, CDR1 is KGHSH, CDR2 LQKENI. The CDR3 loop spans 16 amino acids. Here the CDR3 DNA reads TGTGCCAGCTCACGGGTCGGGGCGCCGAACACCGGGGAGCTGTTTTTT. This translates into CASSRVGAPNTGELFF.

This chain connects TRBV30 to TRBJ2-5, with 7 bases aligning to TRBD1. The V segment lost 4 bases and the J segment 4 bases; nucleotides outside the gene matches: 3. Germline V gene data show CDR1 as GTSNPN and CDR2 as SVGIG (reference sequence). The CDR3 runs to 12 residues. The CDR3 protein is CAWNRGPETQYF. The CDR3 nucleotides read TGTGCCTGGAACAGGGGCCCAGAGACCCAGTACTTC.

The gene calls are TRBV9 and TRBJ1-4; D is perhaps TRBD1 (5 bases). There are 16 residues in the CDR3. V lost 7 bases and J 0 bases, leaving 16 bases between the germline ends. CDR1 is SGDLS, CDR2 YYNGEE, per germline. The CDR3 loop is CASSPGTLSTNEKLFF. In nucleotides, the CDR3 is TGTGCCAGCTCCCCAGGGACCCTTTCAACTAATGAAAAACTGTTTTTT.

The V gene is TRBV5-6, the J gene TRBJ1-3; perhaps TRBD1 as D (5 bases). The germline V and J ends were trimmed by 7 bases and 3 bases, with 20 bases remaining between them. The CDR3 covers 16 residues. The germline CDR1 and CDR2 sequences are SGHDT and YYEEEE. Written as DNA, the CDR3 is TGTGCCAGCCTCCGATTAGCTGAGGGGCTTGGAAACACCATATATTTT. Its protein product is CASLRLAEGLGNTIYF.

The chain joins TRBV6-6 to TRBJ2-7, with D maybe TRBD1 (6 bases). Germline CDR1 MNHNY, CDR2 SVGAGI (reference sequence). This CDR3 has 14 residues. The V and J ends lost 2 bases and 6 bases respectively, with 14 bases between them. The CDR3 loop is CASSYDGTIGEQYF. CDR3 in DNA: TGTGCCAGCAGTTACGACGGGACAATAGGCGAGCAGTACTTC.

In DNA form, the CDR3 reads TGTGCCAGCAGCCCAGGAGGGGCGGCCTACAATGAGCAGTTCTTC. Translation gives CASSPGGAAYNEQFF. The chain links TRBV11-3 to TRBJ2-1; TRBD2 might be the D (6 bases). The germline V gene encodes CDR1 SGHNT and CDR2 YENEEA. V lost 5 bases to trimming and J lost 2 bases, with 13 bases between them. CDR3 length equals 15 residues.

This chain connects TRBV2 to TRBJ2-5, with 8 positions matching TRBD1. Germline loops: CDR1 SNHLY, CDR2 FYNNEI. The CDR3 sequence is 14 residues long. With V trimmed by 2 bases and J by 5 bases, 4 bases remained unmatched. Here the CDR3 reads CASSEQGARETQYF. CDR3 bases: TGTGCCAGCAGTGAACAGGGGGCGCGGGAGACCCAGTACTTC.

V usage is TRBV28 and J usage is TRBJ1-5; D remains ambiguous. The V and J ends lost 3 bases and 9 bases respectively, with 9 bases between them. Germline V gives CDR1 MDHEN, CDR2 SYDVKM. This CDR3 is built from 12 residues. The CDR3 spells CASSFQARPQHF. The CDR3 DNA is TGTGCCAGCAGTTTTCAGGCGCGGCCCCAGCATTTT.

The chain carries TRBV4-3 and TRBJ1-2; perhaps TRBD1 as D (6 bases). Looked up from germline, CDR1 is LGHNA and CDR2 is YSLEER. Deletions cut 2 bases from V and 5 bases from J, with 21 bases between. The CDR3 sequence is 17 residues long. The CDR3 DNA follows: TGCGCCAGCAGCCAAAAAAACGCGGGGGGCTGGCGGTATGGCTACACCTTC. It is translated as CASSQKNAGGWRYGYTF.

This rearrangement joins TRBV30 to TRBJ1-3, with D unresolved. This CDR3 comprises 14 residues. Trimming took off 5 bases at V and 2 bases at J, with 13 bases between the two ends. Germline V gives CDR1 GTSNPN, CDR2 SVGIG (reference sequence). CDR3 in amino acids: CAWGSGVTGNTIYF. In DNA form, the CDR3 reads TGTGCCTGGGGATCCGGGGTAACTGGAAACACCATATATTTT.

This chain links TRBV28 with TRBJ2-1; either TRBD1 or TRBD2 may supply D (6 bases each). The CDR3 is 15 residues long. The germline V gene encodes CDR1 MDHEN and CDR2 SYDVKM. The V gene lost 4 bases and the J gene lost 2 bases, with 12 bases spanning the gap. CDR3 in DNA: TGTGCCAGCAGTTCGAGGGGGGCACCCTACAATGAGCAGTTCTTC. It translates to CASSSRGAPYNEQFF.

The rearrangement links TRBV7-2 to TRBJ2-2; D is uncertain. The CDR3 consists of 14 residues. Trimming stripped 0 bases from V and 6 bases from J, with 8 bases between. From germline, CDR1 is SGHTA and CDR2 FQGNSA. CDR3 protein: CASSLANIPGELFF. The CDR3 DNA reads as TGTGCCAGCAGCTTAGCCAACATTCCCGGGGAGCTGTTTTTT.

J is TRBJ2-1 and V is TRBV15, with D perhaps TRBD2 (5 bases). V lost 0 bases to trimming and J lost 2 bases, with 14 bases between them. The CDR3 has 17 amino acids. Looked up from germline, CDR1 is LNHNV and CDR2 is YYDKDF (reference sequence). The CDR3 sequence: CATSRDYFSAPYNEQFF. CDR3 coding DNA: TGTGCCACCAGCAGAGATTATTTTAGCGCCCCCTACAATGAGCAGTTCTTC. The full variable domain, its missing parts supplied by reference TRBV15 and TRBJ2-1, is DAMVIQNPRYQVTQFGKPVTLSCSQTLNHNVMYWYQQKSSQAPKLLFHYYDKDFNNEADTPDNFQSRRPNTSFCFLDIRSPGLGDTAMYLCATSRDYFSAPYNEQFFGPGTRLTVL.

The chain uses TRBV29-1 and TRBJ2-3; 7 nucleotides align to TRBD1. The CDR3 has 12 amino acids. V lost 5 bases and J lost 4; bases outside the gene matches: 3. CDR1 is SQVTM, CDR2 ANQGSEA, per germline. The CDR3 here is CSVSTGADTQYF. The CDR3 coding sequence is TGCAGCGTTTCCACAGGGGCAGATACGCAGTATTTT.

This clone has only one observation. The CDR3 coding sequence is TGTGCCATCAGTGAGTCGGGGGGAGGTAGCTATGGCTACACCTTC. Translated, it gives CAISESGGGSYGYTF. The rearrangement uses TRBV10-3 and TRBJ1-2; D might be TRBD1 (5 bases). The germline V gene has CDR1 ENHRY and CDR2 SYGVKD. V dropped 0 bases and J dropped 4 bases, with 12 bases sitting between them. CDR3 length equals 15 residues.

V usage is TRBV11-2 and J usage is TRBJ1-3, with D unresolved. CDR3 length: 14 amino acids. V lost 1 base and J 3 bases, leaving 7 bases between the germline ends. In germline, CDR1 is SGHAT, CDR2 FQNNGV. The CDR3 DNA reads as TGTGCCAGCAGCTTAGGCCGGGATGGAAACACCATATATTTT. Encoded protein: CASSLGRDGNTIYF.